This T cell receptor (beta chain) was captured by sequencing in a study of blood T cells in healthy people across ages. V lost 2 bases and J lost 8; bases outside the gene matches: 10. The CDR3 consists of 15 residues. The V gene's germline CDR1 is DFQATT and CDR2 SNEGSKA (reference sequence). PCR was performed a second time for about 7 to 12 cycles using a sample-barcoded 5' primer and a J-beta primer mix. TCRdb reanalysed the 5' RACE reads using MiXCR and keeps one entry per CDR3 protein. The sample records some 670,000 distinct CDR3 sequences, about 50% being singletons. The origin of this receptor is a woman of 80 years or more in good health. This rearrangement joins TRBV20-1 to TRBJ2-1; 9 nucleotides match TRBD1. Source material: blood. The CDR3 region is CSARPPGTGFYEQFF. In DNA, the CDR3 is TGCAGTGCTAGACCCCCCGGGACAGGGTTTTATGAGCAGTTCTTC.